What follows are 2 T cell receptor beta chains derived from one specimen sequenced in a study of cytomegalovirus exposure and HLA in healthy donors. In the PCR, 60 Vbeta and 13 Jbeta primers were used. Sequencing was performed with immunoSEQ multiplex PCR; in TCRdb, only in-frame clones are kept and a portion is missing. This sample has about 140,000 clones, with around 75% found just once. The sequenced sample consisted of PBMCs. The receptors originated from a woman aged 25-40 years in good health and CMV-seronegative.

The chain carries TRBV7-2 and TRBJ2-7; 9 nucleotides match TRBD2. J was trimmed by 0 bases and V by 4 bases; bases with no gene match: 10. Per the germline V gene, CDR1 is SGHTA and CDR2 is FQGNSA. The CDR3 covers 17 residues. DNA of the CDR3: TGTGCCAGCAGCTCCAAGCGTCTAGCGGGGAACTCCTACGAGCAGTACTTC. Its protein product is CASSSKRLAGNSYEQYF.

The CDR3 region has the DNA TGTGCCAGCAGCGTCGGACAGGGGAGGGCTGGGGCCAACGTCCTGACTTTC. Translating it yields CASSVGQGRAGANVLTF. This chain links TRBV9 with TRBJ2-6, with 9 bases lining up with TRBD1. Trimming at V came to 2 bases and at J to 2 bases, leaving 5 bases not matched to a gene. This CDR3 is 17 amino acids long. Germline CDR1 is SGDLS and CDR2 is YYNGEE.